These 24 T cell receptor beta chains were sequenced from one sample in a study of T-cell reconstitution after alpha-beta-depleted transplantation in children (dated by TCRdb to the mid-2010s). The library was obtained by PCR. Sequencing relied on an Illumina HiSeq 2500. TCR library preparation used molecular barcoding, with unique molecular identifiers applied to normalize quantification of the TCRbeta repertoire. TCRdb itself trimmed the public reads at Q25 with fastp, ran MiXCR and retained productive beta chains. Identical CDR3 protein sequences are pooled into one entry, listed with their most common genes and DNA. Present in this sample are fewer than 1 million distinct CDR3 sequences, roughly 15% of which were seen just once. Together, the top ten hold 5% of the sample. The treatment or condition label here, explained by the study, means: allogeneic hematopoietic cell transplantation with graft depleted of TCRalphabeta T cells and CD19 B cells.

The starting material was PBMCs, mostly from graft donor cells, obtained 360 days after TCRalphabeta/CD19-depleted stem cell transplant. The receptors originated from a male patient between 10 and 17 years old who had a stem cell transplant for acute lymphoblastic leukemia, so the T cells may come from the graft donor.

In this sample, this clonotype turned up many times. V and J are TRBV3-1 and TRBJ1-5; D gene ambiguous. Per germline, CDR1 LGHDT and CDR2 YNNKEL (reference sequence). The V end lost 2 bases, the J end lost 1 base, and 6 bases lay between the germline ends. The CDR3 runs to 14 residues. CDR3 sequence: CASSQRGSNQPQHF. Here the CDR3 DNA reads TGTGCCAGCAGCCAACGTGGAAGCAATCAGCCCCAGCATTTT.

This clonotype was counted only a few times. This chain joins TRBV7-8 and TRBJ2-7, with D tentatively TRBD1 (6 bases). Trimming removed 1 base from V and 5 bases from J, with 12 bases in between. Germline assignment: CDR1 SGHVS and CDR2 FQNEAQ. The CDR3 has 14 residues. The CDR3, as DNA: TGTGCCAGCAGCTTAGTGTCAGGGGAAGACGAGCAGTACTTC. Translation: CASSLVSGEDEQYF.

The V gene is TRBV7-1, the J gene TRBJ2-6; D is unclear. TRBV7-1 falls under the ORF class, with uncertain function. V was trimmed by 5 bases and J by 10 bases, leaving 15 bases between them. CDR3 length: 14 amino acids. CDR3 in DNA: TGTGCCAGCAGCCGCGCCGGGTCATTAAACGTCCTGACTTTC. It translates to CASSRAGSLNVLTF.

This clonotype was seen at least ten times. The chain links TRBV7-8 to TRBJ1-5; 10 positions agree with TRBD1. The junction had 4 bases not matched to a gene; V was cut back by 5 bases and J by 6 bases. Germline CDR1 is SGHVS and CDR2 is FQNEAQ. The CDR3 covers 14 residues. The CDR3 protein is CASSGTGVFQPQHF. CDR3 sequence (DNA): TGTGCCAGCAGCGGGACAGGGGTGTTTCAGCCCCAGCATTTT.

This sequence joins TRBV5-1 and TRBJ1-6; tentatively, D is TRBD1 (5 bases). V was cut by 4 bases and J by 0 bases, with 14 bases left in between. CDR3 size: 17 residues. CDR1 SGHRS and CDR2 YFSETQ come from the germline V gene. Here the CDR3 reads CASSPGPLSSYNSPLHF. The DNA for the CDR3 is TGCGCCAGCAGCCCGGGACCGCTTAGCTCCTATAATTCACCCCTCCACTTT.

This clonotype showed up just a few times. The V gene is TRBV29-1, the J gene TRBJ2-5; tentative D call: TRBD2 (7 bases). Germline CDR1 reads SQVTM; CDR2 reads ANQGSEA. CDR3 size: 12 residues. The V end lost 7 bases, the J end lost 5 bases, and 14 bases lay between the germline ends. CDR3 loop: CSGVRGGETQYF. The CDR3 region has the DNA TGCAGCGGAGTCAGGGGAGGGGAGACCCAGTACTTC.

This clonotype showed up just a few times. The genes are TRBV7-6 and TRBJ2-6; D is uncertain. This CDR3 contains 13 residues. The V gene lost 2 bases and the J gene lost 4 bases, with 3 bases spanning the gap. The germline V gene has CDR1 SGHVS and CDR2 FNYEAQ. CDR3 residues: CASSLNGANVLTF. The CDR3 DNA reads TGTGCCAGCAGCTTAAACGGGGCCAACGTCCTGACTTTC.

J is TRBJ2-7 and V is TRBV7-2; 9 bases agree with TRBD2. With V trimmed by 1 base and J by 3 bases, 1 base remained unmatched. CDR3 length: 14 amino acids. Germline V lookup: CDR1 SGHTA, CDR2 FQGNSA. The DNA of the CDR3 is TGTGCCAGCAGCTTAGTAGCGGGAGTCTACGAGCAGTACTTC. Encoded protein: CASSLVAGVYEQYF. Supplemented by reference TRBV7-2 and TRBJ2-7, the full variable domain reads GAGVSQSPSNKVTEKGKDVELRCDPISGHTALYWYRQSLGQGLEFLIYFQGNSAPDKSGLPSDRFSAERTGGSVSTLTIQRTQQEDSAVYLCASSLVAGVYEQYFGPGTRLTVT.

In this sample, this clonotype turned up many times. The gene calls are TRBV7-3 and TRBJ2-5; 10 bases map to TRBD1. Germline CDR1 is SGHTA and CDR2 is FQGTGA. The V segment lost 4 bases and the J segment 5 bases; nucleotides outside the gene matches: 4. This CDR3 contains 14 residues. The CDR3 protein is CASSWTGGGETQYF. CDR3 sequence (DNA): TGTGCCAGCAGCTGGACAGGGGGAGGGGAGACCCAGTACTTC.

This clonotype was found a few times. The V call is TRBV5-1, the J call TRBJ2-1; TRBD2 agrees at 9 bases. Germline V gene data show CDR1 as SGHRS and CDR2 as YFSETQ. The J segment lost 5 bases and the V segment lost 2 bases, leaving 8 bases of the junction unmatched. This CDR3 region has 16 residues. The CDR3 nucleotides read TGCGCCAGCAGCTTCTATACTAGCGGGCCCAACAATGAGCAGTTCTTC. Its translation is CASSFYTSGPNNEQFF.

The chain carries TRBV18 and TRBJ2-2; D is ambiguous. Trimming left V 3 bases short and J 3 bases short, with 11 bases between. The CDR3 length is 15 residues. Per germline, CDR1 KGHSH and CDR2 LQKENI. Here the CDR3 DNA reads TGTGCCAGCTCACCGGGCCGCCTTGACACCGGGGAGCTGTTTTTT. As protein: CASSPGRLDTGELFF. The complete variable domain, with remaining parts taken from reference TRBV18 and TRBJ2-2, reads NAGVMQNPRHLVRRRGQEARLRCSPMKGHSHVYWYRQLPEEGLKFMVYLQKENIIDESGMPKERFSAEFPKEGPSILRIQQVVRGDSAAYFCASSPGRLDTGELFFGEGSRLTVL.

A few counts support this clonotype. This chain links TRBV13 with TRBJ2-7, with 7 positions matching TRBD2. The germline V gene encodes CDR1 PRHDT and CDR2 FYEKMQ (reference sequence). The CDR3 runs to 14 residues. The V segment lost 6 bases and the J segment 4 bases; nucleotides outside the gene matches: 9. The CDR3 DNA is TGTGCCAGCAGGGACGGCGGGAGTAGATACGAGCAGTACTTC. Translated: CASRDGGSRYEQYF. The whole variable domain, filled in from reference TRBV13 and TRBJ2-7, reads AAGVIQSPRHLIKEKRETATLKCYPIPRHDTVYWYQQGPGQDPQFLISFYEKMQSDKGSIPDRFSAQQFSDYHSELNMSSLELGDSALYFCASRDGGSRYEQYFGPGTRLTVT.

This clonotype was recorded a few times. This chain links TRBV20-1 with TRBJ2-6; D gene ambiguous. Per germline, CDR1 DFQATT and CDR2 SNEGSKA (reference sequence). The CDR3 is made up of 14 amino acids. V shed 4 bases and J shed 1 base, with 8 bases lying between them. In DNA, the CDR3 is TGCAGTGCTACACAGCCGTCTGGGGCCAACGTCCTGACTTTC. Translated, it gives CSATQPSGANVLTF.

This clonotype has only a few counts. The gene calls are TRBV7-6 and TRBJ2-4, with D possibly TRBD2 on 5 matching bases. V dropped 2 bases and J dropped 4 bases, with 12 bases sitting between them. Germline V lookup: CDR1 SGHVS, CDR2 FNYEAQ. The CDR3 extends over 15 amino acids. The CDR3 here is CASSLFEDSKNIQYF. DNA for the CDR3: TGTGCCAGCAGCTTATTTGAGGACTCAAAAAACATTCAGTACTTC. The complete variable domain, with remaining parts taken from reference TRBV7-6 and TRBJ2-4, reads GAGVSQSPRYKVTKRGQDVALRCDPISGHVSLYWYRQALGQGPEFLTYFNYEAQQDKSGLPNDRFSAERPEGSISTLTIQRTEQRDSAMYRCASSLFEDSKNIQYFGAGTRLSVL.

The chain employs TRBV10-3 and TRBJ2-5, with TRBD2 as a possible D gene (6 bases). This CDR3 has 13 amino acids. The germline V gene encodes CDR1 ENHRY and CDR2 SYGVKD. Trimming cost V 2 bases and J 5 bases, with 9 bases left between them. CDR3 residues: CAISEKGGETQYF. DNA of the CDR3: TGTGCCATCAGTGAGAAGGGAGGTGAGACCCAGTACTTC.

The chain is built from TRBV29-1 and TRBJ2-1; TRBD1 agrees at 10 bases. The germline V gene has CDR1 SQVTM and CDR2 ANQGSEA. Germline trimming cut 6 bases from V and 5 bases from J; bases unmatched to any gene: 7. This CDR3 is built from 14 residues. CDR3 region: CSVATGGRHNEQFF. CDR3 nucleotides: TGCAGCGTCGCGACAGGGGGCAGACACAATGAGCAGTTCTTC.

As to this clonotype: One end of the junction fails to match germline, which may point to a read error. This chain joins TRBV5-6 and TRBJ2-3, with TRBD2 as a possible D gene (5 bases). The CDR3 consists of 12 residues. The germline V gene has CDR1 SGHDT and CDR2 YYEEEE. DNA of the CDR3: TGTTCCAGCAGACTAATGAGAGATACGCAGTATTTT. It codes for CSSRLMRDTQYF.

This clonotype was counted a few times. The chain couples TRBV29-1 to TRBJ2-7, with D maybe TRBD1 (7 bases). The length of the CDR3 is 16 residues. V was clipped by 4 bases and J by 2 bases, with 21 bases between them. The germline CDR1 and CDR2 sequences are SQVTM and ANQGSEA. The CDR3 DNA sequence: TGCAGCGTTGGGTCGGACAGGAGGGGCTCCCCCTACGAGCAGTACTTC. Translation: CSVGSDRRGSPYEQYF.

This clonotype was seen only a few times. The chain combines TRBV5-1 with TRBJ2-7, with 10 bases matching TRBD1. This CDR3 has 17 amino acids. Looked up from germline, CDR1 is SGHRS and CDR2 is YFSETQ. With V trimmed by 0 bases and J by 2 bases, 8 bases remained unmatched. The CDR3 nucleotides read TGCGCCAGCAGCTTGGTGGGACAGGGGAGAAGGGCCTACGAGCAGTACTTC. Residues: CASSLVGQGRRAYEQYF.

The rearrangement links TRBV6-5 to TRBJ1-4, with a weak D call TRBD1 (6 bases). Trimming took 2 bases from V and 4 from J, leaving 17 bases between them. The CDR3 loop spans 17 amino acids. CDR1 and CDR2 from the germline V gene are MNHEY and SVGAGI. The CDR3, as DNA: TGTGCCAGCAGTTACGCAGCCGGGACAATAAGTAATGAAAAACTGTTTTTT. Protein: CASSYAAGTISNEKLFF.

This clonotype was observed at least ten times. The chain links TRBV5-1 to TRBJ1-1; a possible D gene is TRBD1 (5 bases). The V gene lost 0 bases and the J gene lost 0 bases, with 9 bases spanning the gap. The CDR3 contains 15 residues. Germline CDR1 reads SGHRS; CDR2 reads YFSETQ. CDR3 DNA: TGCGCCAGCAGCTTGGACCAGGGCATGAACACTGAAGCTTTCTTT. Translation: CASSLDQGMNTEAFF.

This clonotype was observed many times. The chain employs TRBV29-1 and TRBJ1-1; no clear D. Per the germline V gene, CDR1 is SQVTM and CDR2 is ANQGSEA. V was trimmed by 4 bases and J by 0 bases, leaving 6 bases between them. The CDR3 totals 12 residues. The CDR3 here is CSVAYMNTEAFF. CDR3 in DNA: TGCAGCGTTGCGTATATGAACACTGAAGCTTTCTTT. Full variable domain (outside the CDR3, taken from reference TRBV29-1 and TRBJ1-1): SAVISQKPSRDICQRGTSLTIQCQVDSQVTMMFWYRQQPGQSLTLIATANQGSEATYESGFVIDKFPISRPNLTFSTLTVSNMSPEDSSIYLCSVAYMNTEAFFGQGTRLTVV.

In this sample, this clonotype turned up a few times. The rearrangement uses TRBV25-1 and TRBJ2-2, with D tentatively TRBD2 (6 bases). The CDR3 is 16 amino acids. Germline V gene lookup returns CDR1 MGHDK and CDR2 SYGVNS. The V end was cut by 1 base, the J end by 5 bases, with 14 bases between. The CDR3 spells CASSEFRERKTGELFF. CDR3 bases: TGTGCCAGCAGTGAATTCCGGGAGAGAAAAACCGGGGAGCTGTTTTTT. Combining the CDR3 with reference TRBV25-1 and TRBJ2-2 gives the whole variable domain EADIYQTPRYLVIGTGKKITLECSQTMGHDKMYWYQQDPGMELHLIHYSYGVNSTEKGDLSSESTVSRIRTEHFPLTLESARPSHTSQYLCASSEFRERKTGELFFGEGSRLTVL.

The V call is TRBV12-3 or TRBV12-4, the J call TRBJ2-1, with 7 bases that match TRBD2. V trimming: 4 bases; J trimming: 9 bases; junction bases outside the gene matches: 3. The CDR3 consists of 12 residues. As DNA, the CDR3 is TGTGCCAGCAGTTCTGAGCGGGGTGAGCAGTTCTTC. Protein sequence: CASSSERGEQFF.